This is a list of T cell receptor beta chains from one sample in a study of human T cells and chemical hapten exposure. Each CDR3 protein is one row after TCRdb ran MiXCR on the RACE reads. This repertoire shows under 60,000 distinct CDR3 sequences, about 11% found once; its top ten account for about 1.8%. The sample in question was whole blood, obtained in connection with sensitization to the hapten diphenylcyclopropenone (DPC). All receptors derive from a middle-aged woman with alopecia areata. Some clones in this sample may be carry-over from other donors' samples. Each CDR3 is given with its conserved first and last residue. Fields, in order: J gene, clone size, D gene, V gene, CDR3 DNA, CDR3 protein. The D gene is left open where the match is weak. Expanded clones get a size class; other rows say once, few or many, or leave the size out.

J: TRBJ2-4; size: -; D: -; V: TRBV20-1; DNA: TGCAGTGCGAGGGGGGGAGTCTATGCCAAAAACATTCAGTACTTC; CDR3: CSARGGVYAKNIQYF
J: TRBJ1-2; size: -; D: -; V: TRBV7-9; DNA: TGTGCCAGCAGCCCTACAGGACTAACGTATGGCTACACCTTC; CDR3: CASSPTGLTYGYTF
J: TRBJ2-7; size: -; D: TRBD1; V: TRBV18; DNA: TGTGCCAGCTCACCGACAGGGGGAACCTACGAGCAGTACTTC; CDR3: CASSPTGGTYEQYF
J: TRBJ2-1; size: many; D: -; V: TRBV2; DNA: TGTGCCAGCAGTGTGACCCCTTCTCGGGACAATGAGCAGTTCTTC; CDR3: CASSVTPSRDNEQFF
J: TRBJ2-1; size: -; D: -; V: TRBV5-4; DNA: TGTGCCAGCAGCTTGGTCCAGAATGAGCAGTTCTTC; CDR3: CASSLVQNEQFF
J: TRBJ2-7; size: -; D: -; V: TRBV5-1; DNA: TGCGCCAGCAGCGGAGAGGGGATTGTGCAGTACTTC; CDR3: CASSGEGIVQYF
J: TRBJ2-3; size: few; D: -; V: TRBV28; DNA: TGTGCCAGCAGTTCAAGCCGGGACTCCCGCCAGTATTTT; CDR3: CASSSSRDSRQYF
J: TRBJ2-1; size: -; D: -; V: TRBV7-7; DNA: TGTGCCAGCAGCGTCTCACTGGGAGAGCAGTTCTTC; CDR3: CASSVSLGEQFF
J: TRBJ2-7; size: few; D: TRBD1; V: TRBV18; DNA: TGTGCCAGCTCGCCTAGACAGGGTCTATCCTACGAGCAGTACTTC; CDR3: CASSPRQGLSYEQYF
J: TRBJ2-1; size: many; D: -; V: TRBV3-1; DNA: TGTGCCAGCAGCCTTGAAAGCTCCCTCACAAGGTCTGGATACAATGAGCAGTTCTTC; CDR3: CASSLESSLTRSGYNEQFF
J: TRBJ1-4; size: many; D: -; V: TRBV5-1; DNA: TGCGCCAGCAGCCAGGGTAATGGGCCAACTAATGAAAAACTGTTTTTT; CDR3: CASSQGNGPTNEKLFF
J: TRBJ1-6; size: -; D: -; V: TRBV21-1; DNA: TGTGTCAGCAGCAACGGGGACGCCGGGATTGACAATTCACCCCTCCACTTT; CDR3: CVSSNGDAGIDNSPLHF
J: TRBJ2-2; size: -; D: TRBD1; V: TRBV7-8; DNA: TGTGCCAGCAGCCCAATGGGACAGGGAGGAACCGGGGAGCTGTTTTTT; CDR3: CASSPMGQGGTGELFF
J: TRBJ2-7; size: few; D: -; V: TRBV7-2; DNA: TGTGCCAGCAGCTCGAAACATTTAGGGGAACACGAGCAGTACTTC; CDR3: CASSSKHLGEHEQYF
J: TRBJ2-5; size: many; D: -; V: TRBV7-9; DNA: TGTGCCAGCAGCTCCGGGACCCCCCAAGAGACCCAGTACTTC; CDR3: CASSSGTPQETQYF